One sample yielded the 21 T cell receptor beta chains listed below, sequenced in a study of T-cell reconstitution after alpha-beta-depleted transplantation in children. Unique molecular identifiers were built into the TCRbeta library. MiXCR, applied by TCRdb to the PCR reads, yields one record per CDR3 protein. This table has roughly 200,000 distinct CDR3 sequences, about a tenth appearing once. Specimen: PBMCs, collected before TCRalphabeta/CD19-depleted stem cell transplant. The receptors shown here come from a child less than two years old with acute myeloid leukemia, due to receive a stem cell transplant.

This clonotype was counted at least ten times. The chain carries TRBV20-1 and TRBJ2-1; 13 positions match TRBD2. Per germline, CDR1 DFQATT and CDR2 SNEGSKA (reference sequence). The CDR3 runs to 14 residues. J was trimmed by 8 bases and V by 6 bases; bases with no gene match: 7. CDR3 nucleotide sequence: TGCAGTGCCAACGGACTAGCGGGAGTCGATGAGCAGTTCTTC. Protein product: CSANGLAGVDEQFF.

The sample holds many counts of this clonotype. The chain recombines TRBV7-6 with TRBJ2-2; 11 nucleotides match TRBD2. Trimming took 2 bases from V and 7 from J; bases not matched to a gene: 6. The germline V gene encodes CDR1 SGHVS and CDR2 FNYEAQ. This CDR3 contains 16 residues. CDR3 sequence reads: CASSLISGRAFGELFF. The CDR3 DNA follows: TGTGCCAGCAGCTTAATTAGCGGGAGGGCCTTCGGGGAGCTGTTTTTT. The full variable domain, with the rest looked up from reference TRBV7-6 and TRBJ2-2, is GAGVSQSPRYKVTKRGQDVALRCDPISGHVSLYWYRQALGQGPEFLTYFNYEAQQDKSGLPNDRFSAERPEGSISTLTIQRTEQRDSAMYRCASSLISGRAFGELFFGEGSRLTVL.

This clonotype was recorded at least ten times. The J gene is TRBJ1-4, the V gene TRBV29-1; no definite D call. Germline V lookup: CDR1 SQVTM, CDR2 ANQGSEA. V lost 1 base and J lost 4, with 7 bases in between. The CDR3 loop spans 13 amino acids. CDR3 in amino acids: CSVEVGGNEKLFF. Written as DNA, the CDR3 is TGCAGCGTTGAAGTAGGTGGTAATGAAAAACTGTTTTTT.

This clonotype was counted many times. This chain links TRBV5-1 with TRBJ2-1; 9 bases agree with TRBD2. V trimming: 1 base; J trimming: 2 bases; junction bases outside the gene matches: 4. Germline lookup yields CDR1 SGHRS and CDR2 YFSETQ. This CDR3 has 16 residues. The CDR3 is CASSLSSGTPYNEQFF. The CDR3 nucleotides are TGCGCCAGCAGCTTGTCTAGCGGGACCCCCTACAATGAGCAGTTCTTC.

This clonotype was seen repeatedly, ten times or more. The rearrangement uses TRBV27 and TRBJ1-5; D is unresolved. Germline V gene lookup returns CDR1 MNHEY and CDR2 SMNVEV (reference sequence). There are 14 residues in the CDR3. The V end was cut by 3 bases, the J end by 7 bases, with 13 bases between. The CDR3 reads CASSLVETGQPQHF. In DNA, the CDR3 is TGTGCCAGCAGTTTGGTGGAGACCGGACAGCCCCAGCATTTT.

This clonotype was counted at least ten times. The chain's CDR3 is CASSLGRENTGELFF. As DNA, the CDR3 is TGTGCCAGCAGTTTAGGGCGGGAGAACACCGGGGAGCTGTTTTTT. The chain employs TRBV12-3 or TRBV12-4 and TRBJ2-2, with D possibly being TRBD2 (6 bases). V was trimmed by 1 base and J by 1 base, leaving 7 bases between them. CDR3 length: 15 amino acids.

This clonotype was observed many times. Germline is not matched at one junction end, which may reflect a read error. The chain couples TRBV5-1 to TRBJ2-1, with TRBD2 matching 7 bases. Germline V gene lookup returns CDR1 SGHRS and CDR2 YFSETQ. This CDR3 spans 11 amino acids. CDR3 region: CASSYLAEIHF. In DNA, the CDR3 is TGCGCCAGCAGCTACCTAGCGGAGATTCACTTC.

This clonotype was observed many times. The chain is built from TRBV10-3 and TRBJ2-1; 14 bases agree with TRBD2. The CDR3 length is 16 residues. J was trimmed by 7 bases and V by 11 bases; bases with no gene match: 13. The germline V gene has CDR1 ENHRY and CDR2 SYGVKD. The CDR3 sequence: CAAGLAGDRGTNEQFF. The CDR3 DNA sequence: TGTGCCGCGGGACTAGCGGGAGATAGGGGTACGAATGAGCAGTTCTTC.

This clonotype was seen at least ten times. This chain links TRBV6-5 with TRBJ2-7, with D possibly being TRBD1 or TRBD2 (7 bases each). From germline, CDR1 is MNHEY and CDR2 SVGAGI. The CDR3 has 14 amino acids. Trimming shortened V by 8 bases and J by 4 bases, and 18 bases separated the two germline ends. As DNA, the CDR3 is TGTGCCAGCGAGCTCCACAGGGGAGGGTACGAGCAGTACTTC. Translation: CASELHRGGYEQYF.

In this sample, this clonotype turned up many times. V usage is TRBV4-2 and J usage is TRBJ2-1; no clear D gene. Germline-derived CDR1 and CDR2 are LGHNA and YNFKEQ. V dropped 0 bases and J dropped 4 bases, with 13 bases sitting between them. The CDR3 extends over 16 amino acids. CDR3 bases: TGTGCCAGCAGCCAAGATCGACTGCGGTCTTACAATGAGCAGTTCTTC. Residues: CASSQDRLRSYNEQFF.

This clonotype was recorded many times. The genes are TRBV11-3 and TRBJ2-3, with D hard to call. The V end was cut by 5 bases, the J end by 9 bases, with 12 bases between. Germline CDR1 reads SGHNT; CDR2 reads YENEEA. CDR3 size: 12 residues. The CDR3 sequence is CASSPSLGTQYF. CDR3 nucleotides: TGTGCCAGCAGCCCTAGTCTTGGGACGCAGTATTTT.

The chain has TRBV6-1 and TRBJ1-1; D gene unclear. Germline V CDR1 and CDR2: MNHNS, SASEGT. The CDR3 has 12 residues. The V end lost 0 bases, the J end lost 12 bases, and 11 bases lay between the germline ends. The CDR3 DNA is TGTGCCAGCAGTGAAGCCCGGACTCGAACTTTCTTT. Protein sequence: CASSEARTRTFF.

This clonotype has at least ten counts. This chain connects TRBV10-2 to TRBJ1-2; D is perhaps TRBD1 (6 bases). The germline V and J ends were trimmed by 4 bases and 3 bases, with 12 bases remaining between them. This CDR3 is 14 amino acids long. Germline lookup yields CDR1 WSHSY and CDR2 SAAADI. CDR3 coding DNA: TGCGCCAGCAGTGGTTGGGGGCCGGACTATGGCTACACCTTC. It translates to CASSGWGPDYGYTF.

The V gene is TRBV3-1, the J gene TRBJ2-2, with 10 bases fitting TRBD2. V lost 4 bases to trimming and J lost 4 bases; unmatched junction nucleotides: 3. Germline V gives CDR1 LGHDT, CDR2 YNNKEL (reference sequence). The CDR3 consists of 15 residues. The CDR3 loop reads CASSRTSGFTGELFF. The CDR3 nucleotides read TGTGCCAGCAGCCGGACTAGCGGCTTCACCGGGGAGCTGTTTTTT.

This clonotype was seen many times. The gene calls are TRBV7-2 and TRBJ2-5, with a possible D match to TRBD1 (5 bases). The germline V gene encodes CDR1 SGHTA and CDR2 FQGNSA. The CDR3 runs to 14 residues. Trimming left V 2 bases short and J 5 bases short, with 12 bases between. CDR3 protein: CASSLSSSGETQYF. The CDR3 region has the DNA TGTGCCAGCAGCTTAAGCAGCTCAGGGGAGACCCAGTACTTC. The full variable domain, its missing parts supplied by reference TRBV7-2 and TRBJ2-5, is GAGVSQSPSNKVTEKGKDVELRCDPISGHTALYWYRQSLGQGLEFLIYFQGNSAPDKSGLPSDRFSAERTGGSVSTLTIQRTQQEDSAVYLCASSLSSSGETQYFGPGTRLLVL.

This clonotype occurred many times. The chain employs TRBV5-1 and TRBJ1-1, with D perhaps TRBD1 (5 bases). Germline values: CDR1 SGHRS, CDR2 YFSETQ. V was shortened by 6 bases and J by 1 base, with 10 bases between the two germline ends. CDR3 length: 13 residues. CDR3 DNA sequence: TGCGCCAGCATGAAGGGACCGAACACTGAAGCTTTCTTT. Translating it yields CASMKGPNTEAFF. The variable domain in full, completed from reference TRBV5-1 and TRBJ1-1, reads KAGVTQTPRYLIKTRGQQVTLSCSPISGHRSVSWYQQTPGQGLQFLFEYFSETQRNKGNFPGRFSGRQFSNSRSEMNVSTLELGDSALYLCASMKGPNTEAFFGQGTRLTVV.

This clonotype was seen at least ten times. The chain uses TRBV5-1 and TRBJ1-1; no clear D. The V gene lost 1 base and the J gene lost 6 bases, with 7 bases spanning the gap. CDR1 is SGHRS and CDR2 is YFSETQ in the germline V gene. CDR3 length: 12 residues. The CDR3 reads CASSLPPSEAFF. The CDR3 bases are TGCGCCAGCAGCTTGCCCCCGTCTGAAGCTTTCTTT.

In regard to this clonotype: One end of the junction is discordant with germline, which a read error may explain. The chain uses TRBV18 and TRBJ1-1; D is undetermined. This CDR3 is built from 12 residues. The germline gives CDR1 KGHSH, CDR2 LQKENI. The CDR3 protein is CASSAVNTEAFF. Here the CDR3 DNA reads TGTGCCAGCTCTGCCGTCAACACTGAAGCTTTCTTC. Complete variable domain (other parts from reference TRBV18 and TRBJ1-1): NAGVMQNPRHLVRRRGQEARLRCSPMKGHSHVYWYRQLPEEGLKFMVYLQKENIIDESGMPKERFSAEFPKEGPSILRIQQVVRGDSAAYFCASSAVNTEAFFGQGTRLTVV.

Regarding this clonotype: A much more abundant neighbour one base away suggests this may be a read error. The V call is TRBV11-2, the J call TRBJ2-7, with D possibly being TRBD2 (5 bases). CDR1 SGHAT and CDR2 FQNNGV come from the germline V gene. Trimming shortened V by 3 bases and J by 6 bases, and 15 bases separated the two germline ends. This CDR3 region has 14 residues. CDR3 DNA: TGTGCCAGCAGCTTTAATAGGGAGTTTTGCGAGCAGTACTTC. Translation: CASSFNREFCEQYF.

This clonotype appeared many times. The rearrangement links TRBV5-1 to TRBJ1-1, with D unclear. The CDR3 loop spans 14 amino acids. Deletions cut 2 bases from V and 2 bases from J, with 10 bases between. The germline V gene has CDR1 SGHRS and CDR2 YFSETQ. Here the CDR3 DNA reads TGCGCCAGCAGCTTAAACACATATAACACTGAAGCTTTCTTT. It codes for CASSLNTYNTEAFF.

About this clonotype: Since no conserved phenylalanine or tryptophan closes the CDR3, a read error is the likely cause. The V and J genes are TRBV2 and TRBJ2-5, with unresolved D. Trimming removed 6 bases at V and 2 bases at J, with 10 bases between. The germline CDR1 and CDR2 sequences are SNHLY and FYNNEI. This CDR3 region has 13 residues. The CDR3 coding sequence is TGTGCCAGCAGCGAACAGCTTCAAGAGACCCAGTACTTG. Translating gives CASSEQLQETQYL.